This T cell receptor (beta chain) was observed in a study of Ad26.COV2.S vaccination and SARS-CoV-2 variants. A single count supports this clone. Sequencing used immunoSEQ multiplex PCR; TCRdb keeps in-frame clones, though not all of them. The sample lists about 350,000 clones, around 83% occurring once. Treatment meaning: 15 to 20 received Ad26.COV2.S at low or high dose, single or two shots; about 5 received placebo; per-sample allocation not given. Collection of the samples took place on day 63 after the first injection of vaccine or placebo. This CDR3 is built from 15 residues. Germline V lookup: CDR1 MDHEN, CDR2 SYDVKM. Trimming cost V 2 bases and J 7 bases, with 18 bases left between them.

The sequencing used peripheral blood, collected in a trial of Ad26.COV2.S vaccine versus placebo. The clonotype originates from a person between 18 and 59 years old who received the Ad26.COV2.S COVID-19 vaccine or a placebo. The gene calls are TRBV28 and TRBJ2-7, with D possibly TRBD2 on 5 matching bases. This CDR3 is CASSLDVLGSGEQYF. For the CDR3, the DNA is TGTGCCAGCAGTTTAGATGTTTTGGGATCGGGAGAGCAGTACTTC.